This T cell receptor beta chain derives from a study of blood T cell repertoires in COVID-19. This clone has just a few counts. The CDR3 totals 16 residues. J gave up 4 bases and V 0 bases, and 4 bases lay outside the gene matches. From germline, CDR1 is SEHNR and CDR2 FQNEAQ (reference sequence). The protocol was immunoSEQ multiplex PCR, while the TCRdb copy is restricted to in-frame clones and leaves out a portion. Of a few hundred thousand clones listed, over 80% are singletons. The sample comprised peripheral blood. This receptor was identified in a man between 25 and 39 years old who had recovered from COVID-19. The chain employs TRBV7-9 and TRBJ1-1; 11 nucleotides match TRBD1. The CDR3 sequence is CASSLAPGQGVTEAFF. In DNA form, the CDR3 reads TGTGCCAGCAGCTTAGCCCCGGGACAGGGGGTCACTGAAGCTTTCTTT.